Given below is one T cell receptor beta chain in context. Its antigen is still unknown. It has no much larger one-base neighbor in the sample; base qualities were not kept. As encoded in the germline V gene (reference sequence), CDR1 is DFQATT while CDR2 is SNEGSKA. Trimming at the junction amounts to 0 bases on V and 4 bases on J, and the germline ends lie 13 bases apart. Its CDR3 holds 14 amino acids, cysteine through phenylalanine. CDR3 DNA is the only sequence kept; it has 42 bases, read in frame from the first base. This record comes from a study of T-cell reconstitution after alpha-beta-depleted transplantation in children listed by TCRdb under 2016. With respect to the entire study: The study quantitatively tracked T-cell immune reconstitution after TCRalphabeta/CD19-depleted allogeneic hematopoietic cell transplantation in children using TCR repertoire profiling. General study outcomes and caveats: The apparently early alphabetaT-cell count recovery about two months after transplant was reportedly dependent on only several hundred rapidly expanded clones derived from non-depleted graft cells. The high TCRbeta diversity at day 60 in some patients was ascribed to recipient T cells and intrathymic progenitors that had survived conditioning. Over the following months the frequencies of hyperexpanded clones went down, and after one year T-cell counts and TCRbeta diversity were mostly credited to newly produced T cells.

Library preparation employed PCR. The run used an Illumina HiSeq 2500. TCR libraries were prepared with molecular barcoding, using unique molecular identifiers to normalize TCRbeta repertoire quantification. The public reads were reprocessed in TCRdb via fastp at Q25 and MiXCR, keeping in-frame beta chains. Identical CDR3 protein sequences are pooled into one entry, listed with their most common genes and DNA. The sample yields about 110,000 distinct CDR3 sequences; about 6.5% were counted once. The ten biggest clones cover approximately 25% of the sample. The treatment or condition label corresponds to: allogeneic hematopoietic cell transplantation with graft depleted of TCRalphabeta T cells and CD19 B cells. Transplant recipients were children who received TCRalphabeta/CD19-depleted allogeneic hematopoietic cell grafts.

Here the sequenced sample was PBMCs, mostly from graft donor cells, taken 360 days after TCRalphabeta/CD19-depleted stem cell transplant. The receptor chain draws on TRBV20-1 and TRBJ2-7; TRBD1 is perhaps the D gene, given 6 matching bases. The TCR comes from a male patient between 2 and 10 years old who had a stem cell transplant for acute lymphoblastic leukemia, so the T cells may come from the graft donor. The CDR3 corresponds to CSARDPRDTYEQYF. The bases are TGCAGTGCTAGAGATCCCCGGGACACTTACGAGCAGTACTTC.